These 27 T cell receptor beta chains were all obtained from the same sample, sequenced in a study of shared T cell receptors in the human thymus. Clones were read by immunoSEQ multiplex PCR, and TCRdb kept only the in-frame ones, dropping some. Among 700,000 to 750,000 clones, roughly 85% were seen once, and the ten largest hold 0.0095% to 0.013%. The data were also submitted as part of a second study, on human thymus T cells.

Sequences were obtained from thymocytes. The receptors were sampled from a girl under two years old with a congenital heart defect.

This rearrangement joins TRBV19 to TRBJ1-4; weak D call: TRBD1 (6 bases). In germline, CDR1 is LNHDA, CDR2 SQIVND (reference sequence). V was pared by 6 bases and J by 4 bases, with 18 bases between. The CDR3 is 16 residues long. CDR3 amino acids: CASSTSTGRLNEKLFF. The CDR3 coding sequence is TGTGCCAGTAGCACCTCGACAGGACGCCTTAATGAAAAACTGTTTTTT. The entire variable domain, with the rest obtained from reference TRBV19 and TRBJ1-4, is as follows: DGGITQSPKYLFRKEGQNVTLSCEQNLNHDAMYWYRQDPGQGLRLIYYSQIVNDFQKGDIAEGYSVSREKKESFPLTVTSAQKNPTAFYLCASSTSTGRLNEKLFFGSGTQLSVL.

V usage is TRBV5-5 and J usage is TRBJ2-7; the D gene is possibly TRBD1 (6 bases). V was shortened by 4 bases and J by 4 bases, with 9 bases between the two germline ends. The CDR3 loop spans 12 amino acids. The germline V gene encodes CDR1 SGHKS and CDR2 YYEKEE (reference sequence). The CDR3 nucleotides are TGTGCCAGCAGCCCCACAGGGTACGAGCAGTACTTC. Translated: CASSPTGYEQYF. The full variable domain, with the rest looked up from reference TRBV5-5 and TRBJ2-7, is DAGVTQSPTHLIKTRGQQVTLRCSPISGHKSVSWYQQVLGQGPQFIFQYYEKEERGRGNFPDRFSARQFPNYSSELNVNALLLGDSALYLCASSPTGYEQYFGPGTRLTVT.

There are a few counts of this clone. The chain is built from TRBV19 and TRBJ2-5; 11 nucleotides agree with TRBD1. The J call could be wrong; TRBJ2-7 is a better fit for the DNA end. Germline CDR1 reads LNHDA; CDR2 reads SQIVND (reference sequence). The CDR3 sequence is 19 residues long. Here the CDR3 DNA reads TGTGCCAGTAGTATAGACCCAAACCCGGACAGGGGGCGACCCTACGAGCAGTACTTC. Its protein is CASSIDPNPDRGRPYEQYF.

The rearrangement links TRBV27 to TRBJ1-5, with D possibly matching TRBD1 (6 bases). The CDR3 has 18 amino acids. The germline V gene has CDR1 MNHEY and CDR2 SMNVEV (reference sequence). V dropped 5 bases and J dropped 5 bases, with 25 bases sitting between them. The CDR3 nucleotides are TGTGCCAGCAGTAGTTTTCGGGGACGGACAGCAAACTATCAGCCCCAGCATTTT. Residues: CASSSFRGRTANYQPQHF.

In its sample, this clone was seen once. V gene TRBV7-8 combines with J gene TRBJ1-1, with D possibly being TRBD1 (6 bases). V lost 1 base and J lost 4, with 22 bases in between. The CDR3 runs 18 residues. The germline V gene has CDR1 SGHVS and CDR2 FQNEAQ. This chain's CDR3 is CASSLVRGPQGRGTEAFF. CDR3 DNA sequence: TGTGCCAGCAGCTTAGTGCGGGGGCCCCAGGGGAGGGGCACTGAAGCTTTCTTT. Using reference TRBV7-8 and TRBJ1-1 for the parts outside the CDR3, the full variable domain is GAGVSQSPRYKVAKRGQDVALRCDPISGHVSLFWYQQALGQGPEFLTYFQNEAQLDKSGLPSDRFFAERPEGSVSTLKIQRTQQEDSAVYLCASSLVRGPQGRGTEAFFGQGTRLTVV.

This chain links TRBV10-3 with TRBJ2-7; weak D call: TRBD1 (6 bases). The CDR3 extends over 12 amino acids. V was trimmed by 8 bases and J by 0 bases, leaving 8 bases between them. The germline CDR1 and CDR2 sequences are ENHRY and SYGVKD. CDR3 in amino acids: CAIAGDSYEQYF. CDR3 bases: TGTGCCATCGCAGGGGACTCCTACGAGCAGTACTTC.

V usage is TRBV27 and J usage is TRBJ2-3; 9 positions agree with TRBD1. CDR1 and CDR2 (germline): MNHEY, SMNVEV (reference sequence). CDR3 length: 15 residues. Trimming cost V 5 bases and J 4 bases; bases outside gene matches: 7. CDR3 nucleotides: TGTGCCAGCAGTGTGGGACAGGGTTTCTCAGATACGCAGTATTTT. Amino acid sequence: CASSVGQGFSDTQYF.

The chain is built from TRBV7-2 and TRBJ1-2; 8 bases are a match to TRBD1. This CDR3 has 18 residues. Trimming removed 6 bases from V and 9 bases from J; junction bases left unmatched: 24. Germline V gives CDR1 SGHTA, CDR2 FQGNSA. In DNA form, the CDR3 reads TGTGCCAGCAGAGCAAGGGGAGGCAGGGGGCCTCCCCGTAAGAGCTACACCTTC. It encodes CASRARGGRGPPRKSYTF.

The chain joins TRBV7-7 to TRBJ2-1; TRBD2 aligns across 8 bases. This CDR3 spans 15 amino acids. Looked up from germline, CDR1 is SSHAT and CDR2 is FNYEAQ (reference sequence). V shed 3 bases and J 4 bases; nucleotides not matched to a gene: 5. The CDR3 sequence is CASSFASGPYNEQFF. In DNA, the CDR3 is TGTGCCAGCAGCTTCGCTAGCGGGCCATACAATGAGCAGTTCTTC.

The chain uses TRBV5-1 and TRBJ2-5, with TRBD1 matching over 8 bases. CDR3 length equals 15 residues. V dropped 4 bases and J dropped 2; count of bases not matched to a gene: 7. CDR1 and CDR2 (germline): SGHRS, YFSETQ. CDR3 amino acids: CASSATGTGQETQYF. The DNA for the CDR3 is TGCGCCAGCAGCGCAACCGGGACAGGACAAGAGACCCAGTACTTC.

As concerns this clone: This same CDR3 is encoded by further DNA sequences in the sample. V is TRBV27 and J is TRBJ1-1; weak D call: TRBD1 (6 bases). V was clipped by 4 bases and J by 0 bases, with 9 bases between them. Germline V gene data show CDR1 as MNHEY and CDR2 as SMNVEV (reference sequence). The CDR3 is 14 residues long. CDR3 in DNA: TGTGCCAGCAGTTCAGGACAGCTGAACACTGAAGCTTTCTTT. This sequence encodes CASSSGQLNTEAFF.

This clone showed up just once. This chain uses TRBV2 with TRBJ2-1; 8 bases map to TRBD2. The trim removed 3 bases at V and 2 bases at J, leaving 6 bases unmatched. The CDR3 loop spans 16 amino acids. CDR1 SNHLY and CDR2 FYNNEI come from the germline V gene. CDR3 sequence: CASSDTSGGTYNEQFF. The CDR3 nucleotides read TGTGCCAGCAGTGACACCAGCGGGGGAACCTACAATGAGCAGTTCTTC.

This CDR3 reads CASSFETANGEAFF. As DNA, the CDR3 is TGTGCCAGCAGTTTCGAGACAGCTAACGGTGAAGCTTTCTTT. The gene calls are TRBV7-9 and TRBJ1-1; the D gene is possibly TRBD1 (5 bases). Trimming removed 6 bases at V and 7 bases at J, with 18 bases between. This CDR3 has 14 residues. Per germline, CDR1 SEHNR and CDR2 FQNEAQ (reference sequence).

The chain links TRBV10-3 to TRBJ2-1; TRBD2 aligns across 9 bases. The V and J ends lost 6 bases and 4 bases, in that order; junction bases with no gene match: 10. This CDR3 has 16 residues. Germline values: CDR1 ENHRY, CDR2 SYGVKD. CDR3 DNA sequence: TGTGCCATCAGGGAAGATCTAGCGGGGCCATACAATGAGCAGTTCTTC. This encodes CAIREDLAGPYNEQFF.

This chain uses TRBV9 with TRBJ2-3, with D possibly matching TRBD2 (6 bases). Germline CDR1 and CDR2: SGDLS and YYNGEE. The CDR3 extends over 13 amino acids. With 2 bases removed from V and 3 bases from J, the gap between germline ends came to 7 bases. DNA of the CDR3: TGTGCCAGCAGCGTGGAGGGGACAGATACGCAGTATTTT. This translates into CASSVEGTDTQYF.

The chain uses TRBV29-1 and TRBJ1-2; D is undetermined. The CDR3 length is 12 residues. V shed 7 bases and J shed 4 bases, with 13 bases lying between them. CDR1 and CDR2 (germline): SQVTM, ANQGSEA. The CDR3 spells CSAIDGSYGYTF. The CDR3 region has the DNA TGCAGCGCCATTGACGGGTCCTATGGCTACACCTTC.

The chain has TRBV5-1 and TRBJ2-7; 8 positions match TRBD1. J gave up 3 bases and V 3 bases, and 2 bases lay outside the gene matches. Germline-derived CDR1 and CDR2 are SGHRS and YFSETQ. The CDR3 contains 13 residues. CDR3 nucleotide sequence: TGCGCCAGCAGCTCAGGGACAGGCTACGAGCAGTACTTC. Its protein is CASSSGTGYEQYF.

The chain is built from TRBV27 and TRBJ1-2, with 8 bases that match TRBD1. V lost 2 bases, J lost 8 bases, and 10 bases stayed unmatched. Germline V gene lookup returns CDR1 MNHEY and CDR2 SMNVEV (reference sequence). The CDR3 spans 15 residues. The CDR3 loop is CASSLREDRGRGYTF. The DNA of the CDR3 is TGTGCCAGCAGTTTACGGGAAGACAGGGGTAGGGGCTACACCTTC.

The chain employs TRBV19 and TRBJ2-7, with 10 bases that match TRBD1. Germline CDR1 is LNHDA and CDR2 is SQIVND (reference sequence). Unmatched junction bases numbered 2, after V lost 6 bases and J lost 3 bases. The CDR3 length is 13 residues. The CDR3 sequence is CASRGTGDYEQYF. The CDR3 nucleotides read TGTGCCAGTAGAGGGACAGGGGACTACGAGCAGTACTTC. Supplemented by reference TRBV19 and TRBJ2-7, the full variable domain reads DGGITQSPKYLFRKEGQNVTLSCEQNLNHDAMYWYRQDPGQGLRLIYYSQIVNDFQKGDIAEGYSVSREKKESFPLTVTSAQKNPTAFYLCASRGTGDYEQYFGPGTRLTVT.

The J gene is TRBJ1-1, the V gene TRBV29-1, with TRBD1 matching over 7 bases. CDR1 and CDR2 from the germline V gene are SQVTM and ANQGSEA. The junction had 6 bases not matched to a gene; V was cut back by 3 bases and J by 2 bases. This CDR3 has 14 amino acids. CDR3 bases: TGCAGCGTTGACTGGGGACAGAGAAACACTGAAGCTTTCTTT. Encoded protein: CSVDWGQRNTEAFF.

The chain couples TRBV27 to TRBJ1-1; no firm D call. The CDR3 is 12 amino acids. Trimming shortened V by 5 bases and J by 5 bases, and 9 bases separated the two germline ends. Germline V lookup: CDR1 MNHEY, CDR2 SMNVEV (reference sequence). CDR3 protein: CASSAPSTEAFF. In DNA form, the CDR3 reads TGTGCCAGCAGTGCGCCCTCTACTGAAGCTTTCTTT.

J is TRBJ1-2 and V is TRBV11-2, with D possibly matching TRBD1 (5 bases). Trimming took 5 bases from V and 0 from J, leaving 13 bases between them. Germline CDR1 reads SGHAT; CDR2 reads FQNNGV. There are 15 residues in the CDR3. The CDR3 DNA reads TGTGCCAGCAGCCGGACATCTAGATCTAACTATGGCTACACCTTC. It translates to CASSRTSRSNYGYTF.

The V call is TRBV5-8, the J call TRBJ1-5, with a possible D match to TRBD1 (5 bases). Trimming left V 1 base short and J 5 bases short, with 13 bases between. The CDR3 loop spans 15 amino acids. The germline V gene has CDR1 SGHTS and CDR2 YDEGEE. The CDR3 sequence is CASSLTPGLHQPQHF. CDR3 sequence (DNA): TGTGCCAGCAGCTTGACCCCGGGACTTCATCAGCCCCAGCATTTT.

The chain combines TRBV4-1 with TRBJ2-6, with D hard to call. In germline, CDR1 is MGHRA, CDR2 YSYEKL. This CDR3 is 17 amino acids long. V was shortened by 0 bases and J by 0 bases, with 9 bases between the two germline ends. The CDR3 DNA sequence: TGCGCCAGCAGCCAAGACCCACAGAGCTCTGGGGCCAACGTCCTGACTTTC. Translation: CASSQDPQSSGANVLTF.

The rearrangement joins TRBV14 to TRBJ2-1; a weak D match, TRBD2 (5 bases). V lost 0 bases and J 8 bases, leaving 26 bases between the germline ends. The CDR3 is 19 amino acids. Germline lookup yields CDR1 SGHDN and CDR2 FVKESK. The CDR3 DNA follows: TGTGCCAGCAGCCAAGAGACGGATCGGGGTCCCCTTGGGTCTGATGAGCAGTTCTTC. This gives the protein CASSQETDRGPLGSDEQFF.

The rearrangement links TRBV6-5 to TRBJ2-7; D unresolved. V was trimmed by 2 bases and J by 2 bases, leaving 16 bases between them. Germline-derived CDR1 and CDR2 are MNHEY and SVGAGI. This CDR3 contains 16 residues. CDR3 protein: CASSYRRQVLPYEQYF. The CDR3, as DNA: TGTGCCAGCAGTTACCGGCGTCAGGTTCTCCCCTACGAGCAGTACTTC.

The chain joins TRBV19 to TRBJ2-5; 7 nucleotides align to TRBD2. This CDR3 has 14 amino acids. Germline V CDR1 and CDR2: LNHDA, SQIVND (reference sequence). Trimming removed 1 base from V and 7 bases from J; junction bases left unmatched: 6. CDR3 region: CASSIVGGAGTQYF. In nucleotides, the CDR3 is TGTGCCAGTAGTATAGTGGGAGGGGCTGGGACCCAGTACTTC.